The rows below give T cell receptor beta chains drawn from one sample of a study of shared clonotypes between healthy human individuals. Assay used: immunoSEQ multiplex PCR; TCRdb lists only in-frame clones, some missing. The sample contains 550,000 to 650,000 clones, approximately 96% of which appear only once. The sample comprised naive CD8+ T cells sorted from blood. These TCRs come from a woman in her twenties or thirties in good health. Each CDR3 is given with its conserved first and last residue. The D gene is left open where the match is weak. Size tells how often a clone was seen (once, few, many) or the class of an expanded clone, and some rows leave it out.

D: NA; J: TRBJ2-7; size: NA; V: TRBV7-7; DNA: TGTGCCAGCAGCTCCGAGAGGGGTGACGAGCAGTACTTC; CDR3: CASSSERGDEQYF
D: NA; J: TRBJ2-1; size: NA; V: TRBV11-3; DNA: TGTGCCAGCAGCTCCCGGGACGGAACGTACAATGAGCAGTTCTTC; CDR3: CASSSRDGTYNEQFF
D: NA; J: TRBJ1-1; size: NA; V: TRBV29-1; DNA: TGCAGCGTCGATGACATGTTGAACACTGAAGCTTTCTTT; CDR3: CSVDDMLNTEAFF
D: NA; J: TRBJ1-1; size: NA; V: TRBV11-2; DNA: TGTGCCAGCAGCTCAGGCGGATCCGCTGAAGCTTTCTTT; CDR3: CASSSGGSAEAFF
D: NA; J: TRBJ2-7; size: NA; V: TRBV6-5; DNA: TGTGCCAGCAGTACCGCCGGGGAGCAGTACTTC; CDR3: CASSTAGEQYF
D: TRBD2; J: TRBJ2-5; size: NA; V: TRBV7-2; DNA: TGTGCCAGCAGCTCCCCGGGACTAGTGTCGAAAGTCACCCAGTACTTC; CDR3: CASSSPGLVSKVTQYF
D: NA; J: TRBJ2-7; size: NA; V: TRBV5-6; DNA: TGTGCCAGCAGCGGGGGGTCGGGCGAGCAGTACTTC; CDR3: CASSGGSGEQYF
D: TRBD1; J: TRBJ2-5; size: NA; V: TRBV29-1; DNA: TGCAGCGTTGAAGGGACAGGGGGAGAGACCCAGTACTTC; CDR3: CSVEGTGGETQYF
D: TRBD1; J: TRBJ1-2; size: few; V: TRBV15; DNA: TGTGCCACCAGCACAGGGACAGGGGACGGCTACACCTTC; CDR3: CATSTGTGDGYTF
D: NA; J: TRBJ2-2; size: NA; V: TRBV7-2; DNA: TGTGCCAGCACCGGTACCGGGACGAACACCGGGGAGCTGTTTTTT; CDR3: CASTGTGTNTGELFF
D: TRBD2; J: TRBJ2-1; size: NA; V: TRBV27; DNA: TGTGCCAGCAGTTCCGGGACTAGCGGGAACAATGAGCAGTTCTTC; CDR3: CASSSGTSGNNEQFF
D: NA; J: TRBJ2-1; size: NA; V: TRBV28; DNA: TGTGCCAGCAGTCAGAGGTACAATGAGCAGTTCTTC; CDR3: CASSQRYNEQFF
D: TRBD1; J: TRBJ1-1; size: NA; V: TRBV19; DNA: TGTGCCAGTAGAGGACAGGGGATAACTGAAGCTTTCTTT; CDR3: CASRGQGITEAFF
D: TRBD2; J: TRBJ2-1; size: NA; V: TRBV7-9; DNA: TGTGCCAGCAGCATGACTAGCGGGGCCAATGAGCAGTTCTTC; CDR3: CASSMTSGANEQFF
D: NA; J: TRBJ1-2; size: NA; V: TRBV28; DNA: TGTGCCAGCAGTTACCTCCCCTCAGGAAGATCCTATGGCTACACCTTC; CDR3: CASSYLPSGRSYGYTF
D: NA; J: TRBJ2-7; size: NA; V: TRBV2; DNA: TGTGCCAGCAGTGATGGGGGCCCTTCTCTATACGAGCAGTACTTC; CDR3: CASSDGGPSLYEQYF
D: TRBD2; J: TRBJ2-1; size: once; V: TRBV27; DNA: TGTGCCAGCAGTTTTACGACTAGCGGGATGGATGAGCAGTTCTTC; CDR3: CASSFTTSGMDEQFF
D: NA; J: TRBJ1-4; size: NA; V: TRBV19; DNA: TGTGCCAGTAGTATACGATCGGGGGGAACTGAAAAACTGTTTTTT; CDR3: CASSIRSGGTEKLFF
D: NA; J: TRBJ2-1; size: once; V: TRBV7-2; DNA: TGTGCCAGCAGCTTATACGTCCTCTCCTACAATGAGCAGTTCTTC; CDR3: CASSLYVLSYNEQFF
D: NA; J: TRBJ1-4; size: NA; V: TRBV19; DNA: TGTGCCAGTAGTCCCAACAGTGCAACTAATGAAAAACTGTTTTTT; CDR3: CASSPNSATNEKLFF
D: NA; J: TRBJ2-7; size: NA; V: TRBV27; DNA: TGTGCCAGTAGTAGGGACGCGGGGAGCTCCTACGAGCAGTACTTC; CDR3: CASSRDAGSSYEQYF
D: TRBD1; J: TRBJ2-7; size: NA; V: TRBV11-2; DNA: TGTGCCAGCAGCCTAAGGGACAGAAGAAACGAGCAGTACTTC; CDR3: CASSLRDRRNEQYF
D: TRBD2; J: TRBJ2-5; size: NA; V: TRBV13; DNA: TGTGCCAGCAGCTTAGGCCTGGGGGGACTAGCGGGAGAGACCCAGTACTTC; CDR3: CASSLGLGGLAGETQYF
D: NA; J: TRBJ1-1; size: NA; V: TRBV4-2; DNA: TGTGCCAGCAGCCAAGAGAACGGGGAAAACGAAGCTTTCTTT; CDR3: CASSQENGENEAFF
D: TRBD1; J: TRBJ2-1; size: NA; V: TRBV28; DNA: TGTGCCAGCAGTTTAGGTTCGGGGACAGGGGGCAGCGCGGGACTAGCGCTTTACAATGAGCAGTTCTTC; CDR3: CASSLGSGTGGSAGLALYNEQFF
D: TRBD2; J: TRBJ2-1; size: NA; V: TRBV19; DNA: TGTGCCAGTAGTATATGGGGGGCTAGCGGGAGTCTTGAGTTCTTC; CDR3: CASSIWGASGSLEFF
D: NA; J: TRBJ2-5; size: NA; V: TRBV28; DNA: TGTGCCAGCAGTTTGGGATTAGGGACCCAGTACTTC; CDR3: CASSLGLGTQYF
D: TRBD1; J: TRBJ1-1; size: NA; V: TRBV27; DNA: TGTGCCAGCAGCCTACGGACAGGGCACACTGAAGCTTTCTTT; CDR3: CASSLRTGHTEAFF
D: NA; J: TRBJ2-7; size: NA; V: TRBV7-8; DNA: TGTGCCAGCAGCAGAACCCCCTACGAGCAGTACTTC; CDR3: CASSRTPYEQYF
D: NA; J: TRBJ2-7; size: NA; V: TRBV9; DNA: TGTGCCAGCAGCGCGGAGGGCAGGCTGGACGAGCAGTACTTC; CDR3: CASSAEGRLDEQYF
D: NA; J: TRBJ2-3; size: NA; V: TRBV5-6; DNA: TGTGCCAGCAGCTTGGGCAGGGTCTCTTTCACAGATACGCAGTATTTT; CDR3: CASSLGRVSFTDTQYF
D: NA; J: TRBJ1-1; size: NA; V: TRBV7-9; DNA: TGTGCCAGCAGCTGGATCATGCGGGGATCGAACACTGAAGCTTTCTTT; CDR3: CASSWIMRGSNTEAFF
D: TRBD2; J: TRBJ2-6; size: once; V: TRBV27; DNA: TGTGCCAGCAGTACTAGCGGGAGGCCCCTTTCTGGGGCCAACGTCCTGACTTTC; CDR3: CASSTSGRPLSGANVLTF
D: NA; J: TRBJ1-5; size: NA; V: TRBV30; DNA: TGTGCCTGGAGTGGAGCCTCAGGGGATTTGGGCCAGCCCCAGCATTTT; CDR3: CAWSGASGDLGQPQHF
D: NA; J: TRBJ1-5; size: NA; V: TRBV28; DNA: TGTGCCAGCAGTTCAGGGGACCCGTACAATCAGCCCCAGCATTTT; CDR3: CASSSGDPYNQPQHF
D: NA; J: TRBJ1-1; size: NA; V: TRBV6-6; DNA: TGTGCCAGCAGTTACGCGCAGGACACTGAAGCTTTCTTT; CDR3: CASSYAQDTEAFF
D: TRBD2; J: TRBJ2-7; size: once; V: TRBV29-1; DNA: TGCAGCGTTGAGGGGGGGCCTGGTAGCGGGATTAGTGGATACGAGCAGTACTTC; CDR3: CSVEGGPGSGISGYEQYF
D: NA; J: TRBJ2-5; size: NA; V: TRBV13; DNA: TGTGCCAGCAGCTTCAGTCAAGAGACCCAGTACTTC; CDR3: CASSFSQETQYF
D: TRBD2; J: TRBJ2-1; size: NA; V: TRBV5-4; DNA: TGTGCCAGCAGCTTCGATGGCGGGAGGGGGAATGAGCAGTTCTTC; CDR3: CASSFDGGRGNEQFF
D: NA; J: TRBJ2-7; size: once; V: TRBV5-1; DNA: TGCGCCAGCAGCTTGGCCGGATGGACGACATCCTACGAGCAGTACTTC; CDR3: CASSLAGWTTSYEQYF
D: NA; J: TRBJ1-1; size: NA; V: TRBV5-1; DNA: TGCGCCAGCAGCTTGGCCAACGGCAGCCTGAACACTGAAGCTTTCTTT; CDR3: CASSLANGSLNTEAFF
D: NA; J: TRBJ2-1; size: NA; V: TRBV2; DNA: TGTGCCAGCCGAGTTAATGAGCAGTTCTTC; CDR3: CASRVNEQFF
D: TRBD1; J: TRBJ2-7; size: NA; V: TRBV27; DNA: TGTGCCAGCAGTTATGGGACAGGAACCTACGAGCAGTACTTC; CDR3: CASSYGTGTYEQYF
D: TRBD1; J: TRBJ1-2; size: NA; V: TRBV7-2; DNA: TGTGCCAGCAGCTTCCCGACAGGGTGGGGTGGCTACACCTTC; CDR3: CASSFPTGWGGYTF
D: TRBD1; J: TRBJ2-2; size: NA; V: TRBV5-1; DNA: TGCGCCAGCAGGGATAACAGGGGTCGGGTCACCGGGGAGCTGTTTTTT; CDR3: CASRDNRGRVTGELFF
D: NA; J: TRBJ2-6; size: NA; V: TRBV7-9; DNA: TGTGCCAGCAGCGGTACGCAGGGTTTCGGGGCCAACGTCCTGACTTTC; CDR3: CASSGTQGFGANVLTF
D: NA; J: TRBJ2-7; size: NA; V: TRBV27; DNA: TGTGCCAGCAGTTTATCGATAATAGGACAGCCACCTTACGAGCAGTACTTC; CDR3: CASSLSIIGQPPYEQYF
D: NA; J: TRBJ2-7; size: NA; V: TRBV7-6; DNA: TGTGCCAGCAGTCCGGGGGCGGGTAGCTCCTACGAGCAGTACTTC; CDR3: CASSPGAGSSYEQYF
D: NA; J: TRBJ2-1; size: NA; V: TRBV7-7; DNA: TGTGCCAGCAGCCTCCTTGAGGGGGGAGACAATGAGCAGTTCTTC; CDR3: CASSLLEGGDNEQFF
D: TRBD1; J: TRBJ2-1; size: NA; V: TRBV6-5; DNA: TGTGCCAGCAGTACCGGGACAGGGATCAATGAGCAGTTCTTC; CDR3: CASSTGTGINEQFF
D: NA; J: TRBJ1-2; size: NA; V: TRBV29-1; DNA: TGCAGCGTTGCCGAAACGGGAGGCTACACCTTC; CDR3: CSVAETGGYTF
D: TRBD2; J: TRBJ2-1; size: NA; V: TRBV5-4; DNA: TGTGCCAGCAGCTTGGTAGCGGGCAATGAGCAGTTCTTC; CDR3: CASSLVAGNEQFF
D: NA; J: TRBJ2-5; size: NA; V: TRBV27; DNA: TGTGCCAGCAGTACACGAGTCGCAGAGACCCAGTACTTC; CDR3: CASSTRVAETQYF
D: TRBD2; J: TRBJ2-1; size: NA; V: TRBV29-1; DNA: TGCAGCGTCGAACTAGCGGGAGGATACAATGAGCAGTTCTTC; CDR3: CSVELAGGYNEQFF
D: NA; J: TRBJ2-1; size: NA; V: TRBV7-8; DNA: TGTGCCAGCAGCTTAGGTATAGCGATAGAAAATGAGCAGTTCTTC; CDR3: CASSLGIAIENEQFF
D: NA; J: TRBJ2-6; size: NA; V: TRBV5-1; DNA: TGCGCCAGCAGGGAATTCTCTGGGGCCAACGTCCTGACTTTC; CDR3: CASREFSGANVLTF
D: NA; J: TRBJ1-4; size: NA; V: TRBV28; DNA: TGTGCCAGCAGTTTTTCTCTGTCGGTGGGAGAAAAACTGTTTTTT; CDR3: CASSFSLSVGEKLFF
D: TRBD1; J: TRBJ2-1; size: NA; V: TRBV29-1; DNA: TGCAGCGGCGAAGGGGGCCGAAGCTCCTACAATGAGCAGTTCTTC; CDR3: CSGEGGRSSYNEQFF
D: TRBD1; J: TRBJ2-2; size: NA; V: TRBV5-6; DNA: TGTGCCAGCAGCTCGGGACAGGAGATGAACACCGGGGAGCTGTTTTTT; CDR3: CASSSGQEMNTGELFF
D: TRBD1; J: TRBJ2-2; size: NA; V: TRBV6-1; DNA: TGTGCCAGCAGTCAAGTTCTCGGACAGGGTAACACCGGGGAGCTGTTTTTT; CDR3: CASSQVLGQGNTGELFF